The 23 T cell receptor beta chains in this list originate from one sample, sequenced in a study of blood T cell repertoires in COVID-19 (dated by TCRdb to 2020 to 2022). The library came from the immunoSEQ multiplex PCR assay. TCRdb mirrors the immuneACCESS table, restricted to in-frame sequences. Some clones are absent from its copies; in checked studies, under half trace to an unresolved V gene, and the reason for the others is unknown. Present in this sample are some 180,000 clones, approximately 83% of which were seen just once. Of the sample, about 11% falls within the top ten clones. Sequencing used peripheral blood. The receptors derive from a man in his sixties or seventies with active or convalescent COVID-19.

This clone has more than one count but fewer than ten. Other nucleotide sequences from this sample produce the same CDR3. The chain carries TRBV28 and TRBJ2-2, with 12 positions matching TRBD2. Germline V lookup: CDR1 MDHEN, CDR2 SYDVKM. Germline trimming cut 3 bases from V and 5 bases from J; bases unmatched to any gene: 1. This CDR3 region has 15 residues. CDR3 nucleotide sequence: TGTGCCAGCAGTTTCGGGACTAGCGGGACCGGGGAGCTGTTTTTT. Its translation: CASSFGTSGTGELFF.

The rearrangement uses TRBV28 and TRBJ2-3, with D maybe TRBD2 (5 bases). In germline, CDR1 is MDHEN, CDR2 SYDVKM. There are 13 residues in the CDR3. Trimming took 2 bases from V and 3 from J, leaving 6 bases between them. The CDR3 nucleotides are TGTGCCAGCAGTTTACGCGGGACAGATACGCAGTATTTT. This gives the protein CASSLRGTDTQYF.

The chain employs TRBV29-1 and TRBJ2-1; 7 positions match TRBD1. Germline CDR1 and CDR2: SQVTM and ANQGSEA. The CDR3 consists of 15 residues. V lost 4 bases to trimming and J lost 1 base; unmatched junction nucleotides: 7. CDR3 sequence reads: CSVASAGGSYNEQFF. CDR3 nucleotides: TGCAGCGTTGCATCCGCAGGGGGATCCTACAATGAGCAGTTCTTC.

The V gene is TRBV7-3, the J gene TRBJ2-3; 10 nucleotides agree with TRBD2. Unmatched junction bases numbered 16, after V lost 2 bases and J lost 2 bases. The CDR3 contains 20 residues. Germline CDR1 and CDR2: SGHTA and FQGTGA. Here the CDR3 reads CASSLQASSGRAGNTDTQYF. CDR3 coding DNA: TGTGCCAGCAGCTTACAAGCCTCTAGCGGGAGAGCAGGGAACACAGATACGCAGTATTTT.

This clone has only a few counts. The chain recombines TRBV6-6 with TRBJ1-1, with D perhaps TRBD1 (5 bases). Germline assignment: CDR1 MNHNY and CDR2 SVGAGI (reference sequence). Trimming removed 7 bases at V and 7 bases at J, with 19 bases between. CDR3 size: 14 residues. CDR3 in amino acids: CASTTVGEASEAFF. CDR3 DNA sequence: TGTGCCAGCACCACTGTGGGGGAGGCAAGTGAAGCTTTCTTT.

This clone came up a few times. This sequence joins TRBV28 and TRBJ2-1, with D maybe TRBD2 (6 bases). The germline gives CDR1 MDHEN, CDR2 SYDVKM. The length of the CDR3 is 12 residues. The germline V and J ends were trimmed by 4 bases and 11 bases, with 12 bases remaining between them. In DNA form, the CDR3 reads TGTGCCAGCAGTTCGGGACTCCCCAAGCAGTTCTTC. Its translation: CASSSGLPKQFF.

This chain joins TRBV6-5 and TRBJ1-1, with 8 bases fitting TRBD1. V shed 5 bases, J shed 7 bases, and the junction held 12 bases outside the gene matches. This CDR3 has 15 residues. Germline V gene sequence: CDR1 MNHEY, CDR2 SVGAGI. CDR3: CASSQDRVRGVEAFF. The CDR3 bases are TGTGCCAGCAGTCAGGACAGGGTCCGAGGCGTTGAAGCTTTCTTT.

The chain recombines TRBV3-1 (or the pseudogene TRBV3-2) with TRBJ2-2; possible D gene TRBD1, 6 bases. Trimming took 3 bases from V and 4 from J, leaving 9 bases between them. Per the germline V gene, CDR1 is LGHDT and CDR2 is YNNKEL (reference sequence). The CDR3 is made up of 14 amino acids. The CDR3 protein is CASSQGAGTGELFF. As DNA, the CDR3 is TGTGCCAGCAGCCAGGGGGCCGGCACCGGGGAGCTGTTTTTT.

The V call is TRBV6-1, the J call TRBJ1-5, with D maybe TRBD1 (6 bases). Germline V gene sequence: CDR1 MNHNS, CDR2 SASEGT. The CDR3 totals 16 residues. The V end lost 3 bases, the J end lost 6 bases, and 18 bases lay between the germline ends. For the CDR3, the DNA is TGTGCCAGCAGTGATCGGCGGGGGGCGCACATTCAGCCCCAGCATTTT. Translation: CASSDRRGAHIQPQHF.

Points on this clone: Compared with germline, one end of the junction differs, possibly owing to a read error. CDR3 bases: TGTGCCAGCAGCTCACAGGGGGCAGGCTCCAACAATGAGCAGTTCTTC. It translates to CASSSQGAGSNNEQFF. This chain connects TRBV7-2 to TRBJ2-1; TRBD1 aligns across 9 bases. Looked up from germline, CDR1 is SGHTA and CDR2 is FQGNSA. The CDR3 consists of 16 residues.

This chain uses TRBV29-1 with TRBJ2-7, with 12 positions matching TRBD2. CDR1 is SQVTM, CDR2 ANQGSEA, per germline. This CDR3 has 13 residues. The ends lost 8 bases at V and 2 bases at J; junction bases unmatched: 4. In DNA form, the CDR3 reads TGCAGCTTCGGACTAGCGGGGACCTACGAGCAGTACTTC. This sequence encodes CSFGLAGTYEQYF.

Only a few counts were recorded for this clone. This rearrangement joins TRBV19 to TRBJ1-5, with 7 bases fitting TRBD1. V lost 4 bases, J lost 7 bases, and 10 bases stayed unmatched. CDR1 and CDR2 from the germline V gene are LNHDA and SQIVND (reference sequence). The CDR3 is 15 amino acids. DNA of the CDR3: TGTGCCAGTAGTACCAGACAGGGACCGCGGCAGCCCCAGCATTTT. This gives the protein CASSTRQGPRQPQHF.

The chain links TRBV5-5 to TRBJ1-1; 8 nucleotides line up with TRBD1. The germline V gene has CDR1 SGHKS and CDR2 YYEKEE (reference sequence). The V gene end was trimmed by 4 bases and the J gene end by 3 bases; junction bases not matched to a gene: 17. The CDR3 length is 18 residues. The CDR3 coding sequence is TGTGCCAGCAGCCCGAGCGTGAGACAGGGGTTAAGGGACACTGAAGCTTTCTTT. It is translated as CASSPSVRQGLRDTEAFF.

In its sample, this clone was seen a few times. The CDR3 DNA follows: TGCGCCAGCAGCCAAGGGCAGGGTGGACACTATGGCTACACCTTC. The encoded protein is CASSQGQGGHYGYTF. The V gene is TRBV4-1, the J gene TRBJ1-2, with D possibly being TRBD1 (5 bases). V was pared by 1 base and J by 3 bases, with 12 bases between. Looked up from germline, CDR1 is MGHRA and CDR2 is YSYEKL. The CDR3 length is 15 residues.

The chain is built from TRBV24-1 and TRBJ1-1, with 7 bases identical to TRBD1. This CDR3 spans 16 amino acids. V shed 5 bases and J 6 bases; nucleotides not matched to a gene: 14. CDR1 is KGHDR, CDR2 SFDVKD, per germline. CDR3 coding DNA: TGTGCCACCAGTGGGGTCCACCCAAGGGGGACAGCTGAAGCTTTCTTT. This gives the protein CATSGVHPRGTAEAFF.

This chain links TRBV4-3 with TRBJ2-1; TRBD2 is a possible D gene (6 bases). V was pared by 2 bases and J by 2 bases, with 13 bases between. The CDR3 is 16 amino acids. Germline CDR1 reads LGHNA; CDR2 reads YSLEER. The CDR3 loop reads CASSQHIADTYNEQFF. The DNA of the CDR3 is TGCGCCAGCAGCCAACACATAGCGGATACCTACAATGAGCAGTTCTTC.

The chain has TRBV9 and TRBJ1-2; TRBD1 aligns across 8 bases. V shed 1 base, J shed 5 bases, and the junction held 10 bases outside the gene matches. The CDR3 is made up of 16 amino acids. CDR1 and CDR2 from the germline V gene are SGDLS and YYNGEE. The DNA of the CDR3 is TGTGCCAGCAGCGTATCGGACAGGGCGATTCGGTATGGCTACACCTTC. This encodes CASSVSDRAIRYGYTF.

This clone has a single count. This chain connects TRBV7-6 to TRBJ1-6, with D tentatively TRBD1 (6 bases). CDR1 and CDR2 from the germline V gene are SGHVS and FNYEAQ. The V end was cut by 5 bases, the J end by 7 bases, with 18 bases between. CDR3 length: 16 amino acids. Written as DNA, the CDR3 is TGTGCCAGCAGCCGAGGAGGCAGGGGCGAAAATTCACCCCTCCACTTT. Amino acids: CASSRGGRGENSPLHF.

This clone was picked up a small number of times. The chain joins TRBV24-1 to TRBJ2-2; possibly TRBD1 for D (6 bases). Germline V CDR1 and CDR2: KGHDR, SFDVKD. V was pared by 4 bases and J by 1 base, with 12 bases between. The CDR3 is 16 amino acids. The chain's CDR3 is CATSDLDRRNTGELFF. CDR3 nucleotides: TGTGCCACCAGTGACCTTGACAGGAGGAACACCGGGGAGCTGTTTTTT.

This clone was observed a handful of times. The rearrangement uses TRBV7-9 and TRBJ2-5; the D gene is possibly TRBD1 (6 bases). Trimming pared 5 bases from V and 2 bases from J, leaving 18 bases between. CDR3 length equals 16 residues. The germline V gene encodes CDR1 SEHNR and CDR2 FQNEAQ (reference sequence). This chain's CDR3 is CASSPLPSRGQETQYF. The DNA of the CDR3 is TGTGCCAGCAGCCCGTTGCCCTCCAGGGGACAAGAGACCCAGTACTTC. The entire variable domain, with the rest obtained from reference TRBV7-9 and TRBJ2-5, is as follows: DTGVSQNPRHKITKRGQNVTFRCDPISEHNRLYWYRQTLGQGPEFLTYFQNEAQLEKSRLLSDRFSAERPKGSFSTLEIQRTEQGDSAMYLCASSPLPSRGQETQYFGPGTRLLVL.

The chain combines TRBV5-5 with TRBJ1-1; the D is unclear. Trimming removed 4 bases from V and 5 bases from J, with 18 bases in between. In germline, CDR1 is SGHKS, CDR2 YYEKEE (reference sequence). The CDR3 runs to 15 residues. CDR3 coding DNA: TGTGCCAGCAGCAGGAGGACCCAGGTGGAGACTGAAGCTTTCTTT. Amino acids: CASSRRTQVETEAFF.

V gene TRBV18 combines with J gene TRBJ2-1; TRBD1 is a possible D gene (6 bases). This CDR3 has 16 residues. CDR1 KGHSH and CDR2 LQKENI come from the germline V gene. Trimming pared 5 bases from V and 2 bases from J, leaving 16 bases between. CDR3 sequence reads: CASSEGGHPPYNEQFF. The DNA of the CDR3 is TGTGCCAGCTCAGAAGGGGGACACCCCCCCTACAATGAGCAGTTCTTC.

This chain uses TRBV5-1 with TRBJ2-5; 7 nucleotides agree with TRBD2. With V trimmed by 0 bases and J by 5 bases, 7 bases remained unmatched. This CDR3 spans 15 amino acids. The germline CDR1 and CDR2 sequences are SGHRS and YFSETQ. The CDR3 protein is CASSLGLAGRETQYF. In DNA, the CDR3 is TGCGCCAGCAGCTTGGGACTAGCCGGGCGGGAGACCCAGTACTTC.